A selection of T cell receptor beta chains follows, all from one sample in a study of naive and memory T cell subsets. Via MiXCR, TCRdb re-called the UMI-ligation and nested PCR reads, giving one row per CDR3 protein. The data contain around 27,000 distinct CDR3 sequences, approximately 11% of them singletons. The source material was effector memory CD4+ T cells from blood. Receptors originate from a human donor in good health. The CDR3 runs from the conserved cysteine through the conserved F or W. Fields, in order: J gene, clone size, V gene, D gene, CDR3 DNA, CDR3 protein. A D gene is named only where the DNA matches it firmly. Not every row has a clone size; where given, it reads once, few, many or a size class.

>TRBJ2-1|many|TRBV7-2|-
TGTGCCAGCAGCTCTGACAGTCGTTACCACAATGAGCAGTTCTTC
CASSSDSRYHNEQFF
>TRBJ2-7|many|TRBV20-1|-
TGCAGTGCTAGAGCTAGTAAAGACAAATCCTACGAGCAGTACTTC
CSARASKDKSYEQYF
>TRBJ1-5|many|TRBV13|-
TGTGCCAGCAGCTTTTATAATCAGCCCCAGCATTTT
CASSFYNQPQHF
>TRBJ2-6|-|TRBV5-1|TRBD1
TGCGCCAGCAGCTTGGTGGCAGGGGGCAAGACTGGGGCCAACGTCCTGACTTTC
CASSLVAGGKTGANVLTF
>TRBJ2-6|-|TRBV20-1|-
TGCAGTGCTAGAGGGCAACCATTACTTTCTGGGGCCAACGCCCTGACTTTC
CSARGQPLLSGANALTF
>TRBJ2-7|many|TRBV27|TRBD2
TGTGCCAGCAGTTACTTGCGGGAGGGCGGCGAGCAGTACTTC
CASSYLREGGEQYF
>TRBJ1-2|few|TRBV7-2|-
TGTGCCAGCAGCTTAGTATTCGTTGGTGGCTACACCTTC
CASSLVFVGGYTF
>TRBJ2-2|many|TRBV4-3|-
TGCGCCAGCAGCCCTAGCCCTAGACTAGAAGGGATCGCCGGGGAGCTGTTTTTT
CASSPSPRLEGIAGELFF
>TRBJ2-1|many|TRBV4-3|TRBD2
TGCGCCAGCAGCCACCAACTAGCGGGAGGTAGCGATGAGCAGTTCTTC
CASSHQLAGGSDEQFF
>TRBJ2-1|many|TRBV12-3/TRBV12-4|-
TGTGCCAGCAGTTTAGAGTATGAGCAGTTCTTC
CASSLEYEQFF
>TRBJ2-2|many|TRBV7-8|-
TGTGCCAGCAGCTCCCCCCGAAGGGCCGGGGAGCTGTTTTTT
CASSSPRRAGELFF
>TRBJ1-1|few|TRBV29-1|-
TGCAGCGGGGAGAACACTGAAGCTTTCTTT
CSGENTEAFF
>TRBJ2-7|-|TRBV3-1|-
TGTGCCAGCAGCCGAGACCTCCGGGCCTACGAGCAGTACTTC
CASSRDLRAYEQYF
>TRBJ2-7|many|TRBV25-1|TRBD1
TGTGCCAGCACCTCCGGGACAGACACCTACGAGCAGTACTTC
CASTSGTDTYEQYF
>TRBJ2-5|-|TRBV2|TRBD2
TGTGCCAGCACGGGGGAAGCGGGAGGGATCAAGAGAACCCAGTACTTC
CASTGEAGGIKRTQYF
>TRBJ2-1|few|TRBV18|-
TGTGCCAGCTCACCAATTCGTCAGGTCAGCTCCTACAATGAGCAGTTCTTC
CASSPIRQVSSYNEQFF
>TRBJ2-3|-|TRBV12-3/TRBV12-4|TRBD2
TGTGCCAGCAGTTTGAAAGCTAGCGGGAGCCCTAGCACAGATACGCAGTATTTT
CASSLKASGSPSTDTQYF
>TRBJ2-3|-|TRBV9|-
TGTGCCAGCAGCGCGGGGACTCTTACAGATACGCAGTATTTT
CASSAGTLTDTQYF
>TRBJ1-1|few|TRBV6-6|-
TGTGCCAGCAGTTACGCGGCCCCCGGTCGGGCTTTCTTT
CASSYAAPGRAFF
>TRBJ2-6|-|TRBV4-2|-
TGTGCCAGCAGCCAAGTTCTTGCCGGGGCCAACGTCCTGACTTTC
CASSQVLAGANVLTF
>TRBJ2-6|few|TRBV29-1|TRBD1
TGCAGCGTTGCCGGACAGGGGGAGTTTGGGGCCAACGTCCTGACTTTC
CSVAGQGEFGANVLTF
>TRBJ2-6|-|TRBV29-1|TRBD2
TGCAGCGTGGGAGGGGCCCACTCTGGGGCCAACGTCCTGACTTTC
CSVGGAHSGANVLTF
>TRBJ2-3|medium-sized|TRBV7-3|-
TGTGCCAGCAGCCGGGACGGAAGCACAGATACGCAGTATTTT
CASSRDGSTDTQYF
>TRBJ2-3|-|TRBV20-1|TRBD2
TGCAGTGCTAGAGATCGACTAGCGGGGTCAGATACGCAGTATTTT
CSARDRLAGSDTQYF
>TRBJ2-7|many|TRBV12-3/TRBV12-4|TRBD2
TGTGCCAGCAGTTCGACGGGGGGACTAGCGGGATCCTACGAGCAGTACTTC
CASSSTGGLAGSYEQYF
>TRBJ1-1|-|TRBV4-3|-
TGCGCCAGCAGCCAAGAATTCATGAACACTGAAGCTTTCTTT
CASSQEFMNTEAFF
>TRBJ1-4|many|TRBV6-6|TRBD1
TGTGCCAGCAACCTTATGGGACAGATTAATGAAAAACTGTTTTTT
CASNLMGQINEKLFF
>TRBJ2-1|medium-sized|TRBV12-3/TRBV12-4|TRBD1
TGTGCCAGCACCCTGCGACAGGGGGGCCCAAATGAGCAGTTCTTC
CASTLRQGGPNEQFF
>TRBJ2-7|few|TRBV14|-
TGTGCCAGCAGCCGGCACAGGGCGTACGAGCAGTACTTC
CASSRHRAYEQYF
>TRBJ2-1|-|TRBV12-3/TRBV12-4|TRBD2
TGTGCCAGCAGACCTTCTAGCGGGGGCGGGTCGCAGTTCTTC
CASRPSSGGGSQFF
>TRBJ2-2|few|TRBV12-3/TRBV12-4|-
TGTGCCAGCAGTTTAAAGGCGGGACTTCCCCCCGGGGAGCTGTTTTTT
CASSLKAGLPPGELFF
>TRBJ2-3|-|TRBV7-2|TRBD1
TGTGCCAGCAGCTTATCGAGGGGGCAGGGAGATACGCAGTATTTT
CASSLSRGQGDTQYF
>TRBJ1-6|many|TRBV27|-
TGTGCCAGCAGTTTATTCGGGCCACTTACTAATTCACCCCTCCACTTT
CASSLFGPLTNSPLHF
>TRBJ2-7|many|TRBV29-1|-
TGCAGCGTAGAAAAGGACTACTCCTACGAGCAGTACTTC
CSVEKDYSYEQYF
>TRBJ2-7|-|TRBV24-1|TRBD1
TGTGCCACCAGTGATAATCCGGGACAGGGGGCGCGGTACGAGCAGTACTTC
CATSDNPGQGARYEQYF
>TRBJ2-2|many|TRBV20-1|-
TGCAGTGCTAGACCCGCTAGCAGGGGGGACACCGGGGAGCTGTTTTTT
CSARPASRGDTGELFF
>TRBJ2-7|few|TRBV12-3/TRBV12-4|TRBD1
TGTGCCAGCCGTCCGGGACAGGGATCATTCCTTGGTGGCGAGCAGTACTTC
CASRPGQGSFLGGEQYF
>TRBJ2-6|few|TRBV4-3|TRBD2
TGCGCCAGCAGCCAAGATCCAGCGGGGGGTTACTCTGGGGCCAACGTCCTGACTTTC
CASSQDPAGGYSGANVLTF
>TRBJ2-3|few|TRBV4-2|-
TGTGCCAGCAGCCAGGGGTCTAGGGGGAGCACAGATACGCAGTATTTT
CASSQGSRGSTDTQYF
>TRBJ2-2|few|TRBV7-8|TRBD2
TGTGCCAGCAGCTTAGCTCCTAGCGGGAGGGTGGTGTTGCCCGGGGAGCTGTTTTTT
CASSLAPSGRVVLPGELFF
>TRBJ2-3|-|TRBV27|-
TGTGCCAGCAGTTTTGCGATCGGCACAGATACGCAGTATTTT
CASSFAIGTDTQYF
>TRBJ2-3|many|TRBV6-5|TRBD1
TGTGCCAGCAGTCCGGGACAGTACACAGATACGCAGTATTTT
CASSPGQYTDTQYF
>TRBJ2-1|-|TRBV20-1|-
TGCAGTGCTAGGAGGGGGACTGGGCGCAATGAGCAGTTCTTC
CSARRGTGRNEQFF
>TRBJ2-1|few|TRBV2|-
TGTGCCAGCAGTGTTGAGGGGGGGTCCTACAATGAGCAGTTCTTC
CASSVEGGSYNEQFF
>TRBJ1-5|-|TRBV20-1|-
TGCAGTGCTAGCGCCAGGGGCAATCAGCCCCAGCATTTT
CSASARGNQPQHF
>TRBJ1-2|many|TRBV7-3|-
TGTGCCAGCAGCTCCACGGATGGAGGGGGCTACACCTTC
CASSSTDGGGYTF
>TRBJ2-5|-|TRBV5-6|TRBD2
TGTGCCAGCAGCTTTGGGAGCGGGGTACAACAAGAGACCCAGTACTTC
CASSFGSGVQQETQYF
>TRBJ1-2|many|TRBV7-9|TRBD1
TGTGCCAGCAGCTTAGAACCCGGGACAGTTGTGGGCTACACCTTC
CASSLEPGTVVGYTF
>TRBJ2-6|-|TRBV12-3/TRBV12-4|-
TGTGCCAGCAGGCTTGGGAGAAGAACTGGGGCCAACGTCCTGACTTTC
CASRLGRRTGANVLTF